What follows describes a single T cell receptor (beta chain). What it binds is unknown. Clinicians diagnosed patients from clinical symptoms, serum thyroxine and TRAb, thyroid ultrasound and orbital computed tomography. Germline lookup yields CDR1 MGHDK and CDR2 SYGVNS. The CDR3 sequence is 13 residues long. This sample is part of a study of T cells in Graves' hyperthyroidism and ophthalmopathy. Study-level information: Peripheral blood sampling occurred at initial diagnosis, before any treatment.

Study-level points and caveats: In blood, most of the thyroid clonotypes expanded above 0.001 were also present. Ophthalmopathy onset followed model prediction by a median about 6.9 months.

Amplification targeted TCR beta CDR3 regions from RNA transcripts. A set of HTBI primers served as the primers for a first-round RT-PCR of the TCR CDR3. MiXCR was run by TCRdb on the multiplex PCR reads, yielding one entry per CDR3 protein. The top ten hold about 8.9% of the sample, which has over 700,000 distinct CDR3 sequences, over 35% seen once. The sample was blood. This rearrangement joins TRBV25-1 to TRBJ2-2; TRBD2 might be the D (6 bases). The sequence was collected from a man between 18 and 35 years old with Graves' hyperthyroidism. The DNA of the CDR3 is TGTGTCACGGGGGAACCGAACACCGGGGAGCTGTTTTTT. Translation gives CVTGEPNTGELFF.